This T cell receptor beta chain was sequenced in a study of cytomegalovirus exposure and HLA in healthy donors. Findings and limits, study-wide: Subsequent analysis found a tendency for first-cohort TCR clusters to co-occur within the 90 to 150 validation repertoires.

Points on this clone: The antigen remains unidentified.

Trimming took 1 base from V and 0 from J, leaving 10 bases between them. The CDR3 covers 16 residues. CDR1 and CDR2 (germline): SGHVS, FQNEAQ. Clones were sequenced by immunoSEQ multiplex PCR, and TCRdb holds only the in-frame ones, with some missing. The sample holds about 260,000 clones; around 91% are singletons and the top ten take approximately 3.1%. This clonotype originated in a woman aged 25 to 39 in good health and CMV-seronegative. The chain recombines TRBV7-8 with TRBJ2-1; a possible D gene is TRBD2 (5 bases). Sequencing was carried out using PBMCs. The CDR3 region is CASSLGSGSSYNEQFF. In DNA form, the CDR3 reads TGTGCCAGCAGCTTAGGAAGCGGTAGCTCCTACAATGAGCAGTTCTTC.